Each of the 27 T cell receptor beta chains below was sequenced from the same sample in a study of blood T cells in healthy people across ages. A second about 6 to 12 cycle PCR used barcoded and J-beta primers. MiXCR, run by TCRdb on the 5' RACE reads, gives a single entry per CDR3 protein. This table holds hundreds of thousands of distinct CDR3 sequences, 49% found once. Source material: blood. These receptors all come from a woman aged 60-75 years in good health.

The chain uses TRBV4-1 and TRBJ2-1; D unresolved. The germline V gene has CDR1 MGHRA and CDR2 YSYEKL. This CDR3 spans 16 amino acids. V gave up 3 bases and J gave up 4 bases, with 16 bases separating them. The CDR3 bases are TGCGCCAGCAGCCAGCTGGGGTGGGTTGAGTACAATGAGCAGTTCTTC. Its translation is CASSQLGWVEYNEQFF.

The chain combines TRBV2 with TRBJ1-4; TRBD1 is a possible D gene (5 bases). Germline lookup yields CDR1 SNHLY and CDR2 FYNNEI. The CDR3 contains 15 residues. The V and J ends lost 7 bases and 4 bases respectively, with 16 bases between them. The CDR3 loop is CASITGTSINEKLFF. CDR3 nucleotides: TGTGCCAGCATCACCGGGACCTCTATTAATGAAAAACTGTTTTTT.

This clonotype showed up just a few times. The chain is built from TRBV24-1 and TRBJ2-3, with no clear D. CDR3 length: 13 residues. The germline CDR1 and CDR2 sequences are KGHDR and SFDVKD. The V gene lost 5 bases and the J gene lost 0 bases, with 5 bases spanning the gap. The CDR3 coding sequence is TGTGCCACCAGTGTCGGGAGCACAGATACGCAGTATTTT. Protein sequence: CATSVGSTDTQYF.

This clonotype was detected a few times. The CDR3 DNA follows: TGTGCCATCAGTGTCTCCCGGGACTCCTACGAGCAGTACTTC. Translated: CAISVSRDSYEQYF. The rearrangement uses TRBV10-3 and TRBJ2-7; D is possibly TRBD2 (5 bases). The CDR3 is 14 amino acids. Per the germline V gene, CDR1 is ENHRY and CDR2 is SYGVKD. V lost 4 bases and J 0 bases, leaving 10 bases between the germline ends.

The rearrangement uses TRBV15 and TRBJ2-5; possibly TRBD2 for D (6 bases). V lost 0 bases to trimming and J lost 2 bases, with 16 bases between them. The CDR3 contains 17 residues. CDR1 LNHNV and CDR2 YYDKDF come from the germline V gene (reference sequence). Here the CDR3 reads CATSRDPLGGGQETQYF. CDR3 sequence (DNA): TGTGCCACCAGCAGAGATCCTTTGGGGGGAGGACAAGAGACCCAGTACTTC.

V gene TRBV5-5 combines with J gene TRBJ2-3; a possible D gene is TRBD1 (5 bases). Germline CDR1 SGHKS, CDR2 YYEKEE (reference sequence). The germline V and J ends were trimmed by 1 base and 4 bases, with 10 bases remaining between them. This CDR3 has 14 residues. CDR3 region: CASSLSRVADTQYF. CDR3 DNA sequence: TGTGCCAGCAGCTTGAGCAGGGTCGCAGATACGCAGTATTTT.

There are a few counts of this clonotype. V is TRBV7-6 and J is TRBJ2-3, with 11 bases aligning to TRBD2. The CDR3 contains 18 residues. The germline CDR1 and CDR2 sequences are SGHVS and FNYEAQ. After removal of 0 bases from V and 2 bases from J, the junction contained 7 bases not matched to a gene. CDR3 DNA: TGTGCCAGCAGCTTAGCCGCCGGGACTAGCGGCAACACAGATACGCAGTATTTT. Its protein product is CASSLAAGTSGNTDTQYF.

V gene TRBV5-1 combines with J gene TRBJ2-1, with D possibly matching TRBD2 (5 bases). This CDR3 has 14 residues. Germline loops: CDR1 SGHRS, CDR2 YFSETQ. Deletions cut 4 bases from V and 10 bases from J, with 18 bases between. The chain's CDR3 is CASSPGGGLGEQFF. The CDR3 nucleotides are TGCGCCAGCAGCCCCGGAGGCGGGTTAGGGGAGCAGTTCTTC.

The gene calls are TRBV24-1 and TRBJ2-1; 10 nucleotides agree with TRBD2. The CDR3 covers 17 residues. CDR1 is KGHDR, CDR2 SFDVKD, per germline. V lost 3 bases, J lost 2 bases, and 6 bases stayed unmatched. CDR3 DNA sequence: TGTGCCACCAGTGATAGAATAGCGGGAGGCACCTACAATGAGCAGTTCTTC. Amino acid sequence: CATSDRIAGGTYNEQFF.

In this sample, this clonotype turned up a few times. The chain employs TRBV7-2 and TRBJ2-3; TRBD2 aligns across 8 bases. CDR3 length: 15 residues. The germline V gene encodes CDR1 SGHTA and CDR2 FQGNSA. The V segment lost 5 bases and the J segment 3 bases; nucleotides outside the gene matches: 7. The CDR3 DNA is TGTGCCAGCAGCCGGCAAGCGGGAGTTACAGATACGCAGTATTTT. This encodes CASSRQAGVTDTQYF.

The chain couples TRBV5-1 to TRBJ2-5, with 7 bases lining up with TRBD1. Looked up from germline, CDR1 is SGHRS and CDR2 is YFSETQ. This CDR3 has 15 residues. V lost 6 bases to trimming and J lost 5 bases; unmatched junction nucleotides: 13. The chain's CDR3 is CASTPTGSLSETQYF. DNA of the CDR3: TGCGCCAGCACCCCGACAGGGTCCCTCAGCGAGACCCAGTACTTC. Looking up the rest from reference TRBV5-1 and TRBJ2-5 gives the full variable domain: KAGVTQTPRYLIKTRGQQVTLSCSPISGHRSVSWYQQTPGQGLQFLFEYFSETQRNKGNFPGRFSGRQFSNSRSEMNVSTLELGDSALYLCASTPTGSLSETQYFGPGTRLLVL.

Turning to this clonotype: With a much larger clone just one base away, this may be a read error. DNA for the CDR3: TGTGCCAGCAGCTTATACAAAGCCTACGAGCAGTACTTC. This codes for CASSLYKAYEQYF. The rearrangement joins TRBV7-6 to TRBJ2-7; no clear D gene. Trimming pared 2 bases from V and 2 bases from J, leaving 7 bases between. The germline CDR1 and CDR2 sequences are SGHVS and FNYEAQ. CDR3 length equals 13 residues.

This chain joins TRBV27 and TRBJ2-7, with D perhaps matching TRBD1 (6 bases). Germline assignment: CDR1 MNHEY and CDR2 SMNVEV (reference sequence). This CDR3 contains 15 residues. With 6 bases removed from V and 3 bases from J, the gap between germline ends came to 18 bases. CDR3 loop: CASRDILGTIYEQYF. The CDR3 DNA follows: TGTGCCAGCAGAGACATACTCGGGACAATCTACGAGCAGTACTTC.

V is TRBV4-1 and J is TRBJ2-6; 7 nucleotides line up with TRBD1. The ends lost 0 bases at V and 1 base at J; junction bases unmatched: 15. Germline CDR1 is MGHRA and CDR2 is YSYEKL. This CDR3 contains 21 residues. The DNA of the CDR3 is TGCGCCAGCAGCCAAGACTCATACAGGGGTAGTTATATGTCTGGGGCCAACGTCCTGACTTTC. This encodes CASSQDSYRGSYMSGANVLTF.

This clonotype turned up a few times. This rearrangement joins TRBV7-9 to TRBJ2-3; D gene uncertain. CDR3 length: 14 residues. Trimming left V 5 bases short and J 2 bases short, with 11 bases between. Germline-derived CDR1 and CDR2 are SEHNR and FQNEAQ (reference sequence). DNA of the CDR3: TGTGCCAGCAGCCGCAGCTCAGCCACAGATACGCAGTATTTT. Amino acids: CASSRSSATDTQYF. Full variable domain (missing parts from reference TRBV7-9 and TRBJ2-3): DTGVSQNPRHKITKRGQNVTFRCDPISEHNRLYWYRQTLGQGPEFLTYFQNEAQLEKSRLLSDRFSAERPKGSFSTLEIQRTEQGDSAMYLCASSRSSATDTQYFGPGTRLTVL.

This chain connects TRBV6-2 or TRBV6-3 to TRBJ2-1, with 8 bases fitting TRBD2. The CDR3 sequence is 13 residues long. The ends lost 7 bases at V and 8 bases at J; junction bases unmatched: 7. The germline gives CDR1 MNHEY, CDR2 SVGEGT. CDR3 DNA: TGTGCCAGCATACAAGCGGGAGTGGATGAGCAGTTCTTC. Its translation: CASIQAGVDEQFF.

V and J are TRBV29-1 and TRBJ2-4, with D possibly TRBD1 on 6 matching bases. Near its end, the DNA agrees better with TRBJ2-7, so the J call may be wrong. The CDR3 has 12 residues. Germline CDR1 is SQVTM and CDR2 is ANQGSEA. The CDR3 here is CSVLKTGHEQYF. In DNA form, the CDR3 reads TGCAGCGTTCTTAAGACAGGCCACGAGCAGTACTTC.

This clonotype was detected only a few times. The gene calls are TRBV9 and TRBJ2-5; TRBD2 matches 12 bases. The J call is uncertain, as TRBJ2-7 better fits the DNA end. CDR1 is SGDLS, CDR2 YYNGEE, per germline. The CDR3 loop spans 15 amino acids. CDR3 coding DNA: TGTGCCAGCAGCGACGGACTAGCGGGGCCCTACGAGCAGTACTTC. Protein: CASSDGLAGPYEQYF.

The rearrangement uses TRBV20-1 and TRBJ1-2; D gene ambiguous. CDR3 size: 13 residues. With 2 bases removed from V and 0 bases from J, the gap between germline ends came to 7 bases. In germline, CDR1 is DFQATT, CDR2 SNEGSKA (reference sequence). This CDR3 reads CSARTNANYGYTF. CDR3 DNA sequence: TGCAGTGCTAGAACCAATGCTAACTATGGCTACACCTTC.

As for this clonotype: Germline is not matched at one junction end, which may reflect a read error. The chain recombines TRBV20-1 with TRBJ2-4, with D possibly being TRBD1 (5 bases). Germline CDR1 is DFQATT and CDR2 is SNEGSKA (reference sequence). The length of the CDR3 is 12 residues. The CDR3 DNA is TGCATTGCTAAGCGCCAGGGAAACATTCGGTATTTC. This encodes CIAKRQGNIRYF.

This clonotype appeared many times. The chain employs TRBV12-3 or TRBV12-4 and TRBJ2-6; D perhaps matches TRBD2 (5 bases). The CDR3 is 14 residues long. The V end was cut by 4 bases, the J end by 2 bases, with 6 bases between. Here the CDR3 DNA reads TGTGCCAGCAGTTGGGGAGCTGGGGCCAACGTCCTGACTTTC. It encodes CASSWGAGANVLTF.

This clonotype was observed a few times. V gene TRBV7-3 combines with J gene TRBJ2-1; 9 nucleotides align to TRBD1. Unmatched junction bases numbered 4, after V lost 5 bases and J lost 5 bases. The germline V gene has CDR1 SGHTA and CDR2 FQGTGA. CDR3 length: 14 amino acids. CDR3 bases: TGTGCCAGCAGCCAGGGACAGGGACACAATGAGCAGTTCTTC. Translation: CASSQGQGHNEQFF.

The chain has TRBV11-2 and TRBJ2-5; unclear D gene. CDR3 length: 15 residues. Germline CDR1 is SGHAT and CDR2 is FQNNGV. V was pared by 0 bases and J by 7 bases, with 15 bases between. CDR3 loop: CASSLDPVPQRTQYF. The CDR3 DNA reads as TGTGCCAGCAGCTTAGATCCAGTCCCCCAACGGACCCAGTACTTC. Using reference TRBV11-2 and TRBJ2-5 for the parts outside the CDR3, the full variable domain is EAGVAQSPRYKIIEKRQSVAFWCNPISGHATLYWYQQILGQGPKLLIQFQNNGVVDDSQLPKDRFSAERLKGVDSTLKIQPAKLEDSAVYLCASSLDPVPQRTQYFGPGTRLLVL.

V and J are TRBV4-3 and TRBJ2-7, with TRBD2 as a possible D gene (6 bases). Trimming pared 1 base from V and 2 bases from J, leaving 12 bases between. CDR1 LGHNA and CDR2 YSLEER come from the germline V gene. This CDR3 comprises 15 residues. CDR3 DNA: TGCGCCAGCAGCCAAGGTCGGGGGAGTACCTACGAGCAGTACTTC. Amino acid sequence: CASSQGRGSTYEQYF.

A single count supports this clonotype. The gene calls are TRBV2 and TRBJ2-4, with a possible D match to TRBD2 (5 bases). The CDR3 length is 15 residues. Between the trimmed V and J ends, which lost 4 bases and 13 bases, there was a span of 23 bases. The germline V gene encodes CDR1 SNHLY and CDR2 FYNNEI. The chain's CDR3 is CASSASADLAWAQYF. In DNA form, the CDR3 reads TGTGCCAGCAGTGCCTCCGCAGATCTAGCATGGGCCCAGTACTTC.

V and J are TRBV20-1 and TRBJ2-5; D unresolved. With 5 bases removed from V and 5 bases from J, the gap between germline ends came to 12 bases. Germline CDR1 and CDR2: DFQATT and SNEGSKA (reference sequence). The CDR3 contains 12 residues. CDR3 sequence: CSAGGLQETQYF. CDR3 bases: TGCAGTGCTGGTGGGCTCCAGGAGACCCAGTACTTC.

This sequence joins TRBV20-1 and TRBJ2-7; the match to TRBD2 covers 8 bases. V was pared by 3 bases and J by 2 bases, with 12 bases of the junction left unmatched. The V gene's germline CDR1 is DFQATT and CDR2 SNEGSKA (reference sequence). This CDR3 has 16 residues. DNA for the CDR3: TGCAGTGCTAGGAGCAGACTAGCGATTAAAGCCTACGAGCAGTACTTC. This encodes CSARSRLAIKAYEQYF.